The TCR beta chain described here comes from a study of control samples from healthy donors and cancer patients. Clones were read by immunoSEQ multiplex PCR, and TCRdb kept only the in-frame ones, dropping some. The sample yields about 150,000 clones, about 94% seen once. CDR3 length: 15 residues. Germline V gene data show CDR1 as SGHDT and CDR2 as YYEEEE. The sample consisted of blood. The clonotype was recovered from a man aged 35 to 55 in good health. The chain links TRBV5-6 to TRBJ1-5, with D possibly being TRBD1 (5 bases). The CDR3 here is CARRGEYQKGQPQHF. The DNA for the CDR3 is TGTGCGCGGAGGGGTGAGTACCAAAAAGGGCAGCCCCAGCATTTT.